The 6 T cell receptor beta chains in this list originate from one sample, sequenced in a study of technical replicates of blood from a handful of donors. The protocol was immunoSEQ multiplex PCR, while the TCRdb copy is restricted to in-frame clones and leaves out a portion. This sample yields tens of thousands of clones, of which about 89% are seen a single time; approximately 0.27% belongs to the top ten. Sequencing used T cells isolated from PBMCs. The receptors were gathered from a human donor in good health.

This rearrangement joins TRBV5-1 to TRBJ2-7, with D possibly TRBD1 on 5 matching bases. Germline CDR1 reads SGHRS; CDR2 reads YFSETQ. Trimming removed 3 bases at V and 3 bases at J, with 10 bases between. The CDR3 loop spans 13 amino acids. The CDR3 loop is CASSSLDSYEQYF. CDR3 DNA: TGCGCCAGCAGCTCCTTAGACAGCTACGAGCAGTACTTC. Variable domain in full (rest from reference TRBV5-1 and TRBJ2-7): KAGVTQTPRYLIKTRGQQVTLSCSPISGHRSVSWYQQTPGQGLQFLFEYFSETQRNKGNFPGRFSGRQFSNSRSEMNVSTLELGDSALYLCASSSLDSYEQYFGPGTRLTVT.

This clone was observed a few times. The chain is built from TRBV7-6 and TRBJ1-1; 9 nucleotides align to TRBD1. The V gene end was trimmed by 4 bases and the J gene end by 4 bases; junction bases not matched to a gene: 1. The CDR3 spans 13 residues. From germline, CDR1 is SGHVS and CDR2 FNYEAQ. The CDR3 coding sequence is TGTGCCAGCAGCTCGGGACAGGGCACTGAAGCTTTCTTT. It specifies CASSSGQGTEAFF.

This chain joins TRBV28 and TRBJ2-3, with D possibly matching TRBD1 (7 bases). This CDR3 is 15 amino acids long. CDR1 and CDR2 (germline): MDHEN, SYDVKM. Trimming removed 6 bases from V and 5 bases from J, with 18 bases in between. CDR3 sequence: CASRTPGGGLDTQYF. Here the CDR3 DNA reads TGTGCCAGCAGGACGCCCGGAGGGGGCTTAGATACGCAGTATTTT.

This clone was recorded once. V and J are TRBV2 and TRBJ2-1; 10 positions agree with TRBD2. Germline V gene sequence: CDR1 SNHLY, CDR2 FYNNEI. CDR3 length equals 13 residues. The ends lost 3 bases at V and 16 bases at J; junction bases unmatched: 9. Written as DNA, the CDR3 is TGTGCCAGCAGTGACGAAGGGACTAGCGCGATTTTCTTC. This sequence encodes CASSDEGTSAIFF.

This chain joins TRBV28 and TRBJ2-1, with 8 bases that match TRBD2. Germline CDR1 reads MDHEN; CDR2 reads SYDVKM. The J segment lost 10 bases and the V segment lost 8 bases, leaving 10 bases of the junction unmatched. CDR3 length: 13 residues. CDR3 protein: CASVAGGPGEQFF. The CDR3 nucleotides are TGTGCCAGCGTGGCGGGAGGACCAGGCGAGCAGTTCTTC.

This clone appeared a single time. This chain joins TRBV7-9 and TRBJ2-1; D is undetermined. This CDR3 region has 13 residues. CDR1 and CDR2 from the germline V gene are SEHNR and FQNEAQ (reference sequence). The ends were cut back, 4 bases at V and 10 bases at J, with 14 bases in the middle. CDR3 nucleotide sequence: TGTGCCAGCAGCTCCCCGTTCCCCCTGGAGCAGTTCTTC. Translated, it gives CASSSPFPLEQFF.